Sequencing of this T cell receptor (beta chain) was carried out in a study of T cell clonotyping in hematopoietic cell transplantation. This clone has just one count. Its antigen is still unknown. Time point noted: recipient sample about 28 days before transplant, after cytoreduction. This CDR3 is built from 15 residues. Germline V CDR1 and CDR2: SEHNR, FQNEAQ (reference sequence). V lost 5 bases and J lost 4; bases outside the gene matches: 10. Repertoires were generated with immunoSEQ multiplex PCR, while TCRdb's copy carries only in-frame clones and drops some. The profile shows tens of thousands of clones, more than 75% of them singletons. Findings and limits, study-wide: Few recipient clonotypes overlapped donors; over 97% were de novo at given depth.

The chain is built from TRBV7-9 and TRBJ2-7, with TRBD2 identical over 8 bases. The sample consisted of peripheral blood mononuclear cells, taken before stem cell transplant. This receptor was obtained from a man aged 55 to 70 with biphenotypic leukemia. Some clones in this sample may be carry-over from other donors' samples. As DNA, the CDR3 is TGTGCCAGCAGCCCAAACAGCGGGAGCTGGTACGAGCAGTACTTC. Its translation: CASSPNSGSWYEQYF.